This entry concerns a single T cell receptor beta chain. Its antigen is undetermined. Assay: immunoSEQ multiplex PCR; the TCRdb copy retains only in-frame clones and omits some. The sample includes about 98,000 clones, approximately 90% seen only once; the top ten take more than 3%. The sample belongs to a study of cytomegalovirus exposure and HLA in healthy donors. The CDR3 runs to 11 residues. From germline, CDR1 is DFQATT and CDR2 SNEGSKA (reference sequence). The V end was cut by 5 bases, the J end by 0 bases, with 2 bases between. Study-wide findings and caveats: Researchers counted approximately 160 TCR beta chains as cytomegalovirus-associated. Most TCR sequences were seen very rarely across donors, but some public TCRs occurred in many.

The chain couples TRBV20-1 to TRBJ1-3, with D unclear. Input material: PBMCs. This receptor was obtained from a woman in her thirties in good health and CMV-seronegative. Here the CDR3 DNA reads TGCAGTGCTCACTCTGGAAACACCATATATTTT. Translated: CSAHSGNTIYF.